The source of this T cell receptor (beta chain) is a study of CD4 and CD8 cells across lung adenocarcinoma regions. Trimming cost V 7 bases and J 3 bases; bases outside gene matches: 9. This CDR3 spans 16 amino acids. Germline loops: CDR1 MNHNS, CDR2 SASEGT. Donors had localized lung adenocarcinoma, a non-small cell lung cancer. TCRdb re-analysed the PCR reads in MiXCR, keeping a single row per CDR3 protein. Of 11,000 or so distinct CDR3 sequences in the sample, 53% were seen once. This chain links TRBV6-1 with TRBJ2-1, with 10 positions matching TRBD2. The specimen was CD8+ T cells from the center of a lung tumor. This TCR was recovered from a female donor with lung adenocarcinoma. The CD4 and CD8 labels of this study may be unreliable. This CDR3 reads CASKLGLADNYNEQFF. The DNA for the CDR3 is TGTGCCAGCAAATTAGGACTAGCGGATAACTACAATGAGCAGTTCTTC.